This TCR beta chain derives from a study of shared clonotypes between healthy human individuals. This clone showed up just once. TCRdb's copy holds only in-frame clones and misses some; the assay was immunoSEQ multiplex PCR. The sample carries over 950,000 clones, 70% to 80% recorded once. The germline CDR1 and CDR2 sequences are SGHNT and YYREEE (reference sequence). With 4 bases clipped from V and 10 bases from J, the junction kept 16 bases outside the gene matches. The CDR3 is made up of 15 amino acids. Sequencing was done on a sample of memory CD4+ T cells from PBMCs. Subset specified: CD45RA-negative fraction. The clonotype was recovered from a man younger than 30 in good health. Some clones in this sample may be carry-over from other donors' samples. This chain joins TRBV5-4 and TRBJ1-1; 7 bases agree with TRBD1. The CDR3 nucleotides are TGTGCCAGCAGCCAAGATTTACAGGGGATGGGAGGAGCTTTCTTT. Its translation: CASSQDLQGMGGAFF.